These T cell receptor beta chains were read from a single sample in a study of shared clonotypes between healthy human individuals. Measured with immunoSEQ multiplex PCR; TCRdb has only the in-frame clones, and not every one. The sample includes about 380,000 clones, around 96% of them seen just once. The material sequenced was memory CD8+ T cells sorted from blood. All receptors come from a young man in good health. Both conserved end residues are part of each CDR3. The D gene is left open where the match is weak. Only part of the rows carry a size: once, few, many, or a class if the clone is expanded.

>TRBV6-1|NA|NA|TRBJ2-6
CASSEQESGANVLTF
TGTGCCAGCAGTGAGCAGGAGTCTGGGGCCAACGTCCTGACTTTC
>TRBV4-1|NA|TRBD2|TRBJ2-1
CASSQDLASGWRGQFF
TGCGCCAGCAGCCAAGATCTGGCTAGCGGGTGGAGGGGGCAGTTCTTC
>TRBV7-9|NA|NA|TRBJ2-7
CASSPGQNYEQYF
TGTGCCAGCAGCCCCGGACAGAACTACGAGCAGTACTTC
>TRBV6-5|NA|NA|TRBJ1-5
CASSPEGPGNQPQHF
TGTGCCAGCAGTCCCGAGGGCCCGGGCAATCAGCCCCAGCATTTT
>TRBV7-2|once|TRBD2|TRBJ2-2
CASSLSRGTSAGELFF
TGTGCCAGCAGCCTAAGCCGGGGGACTAGCGCCGGGGAGCTGTTTTTT
>TRBV27|NA|NA|TRBJ1-4
CASSPLLGATNEKLFF
TGTGCCAGCAGCCCCCTTCTGGGGGCAACTAATGAAAAACTGTTTTTT
>TRBV19|NA|NA|TRBJ1-2
CASSIATGYGYTF
TGTGCCAGTAGTATCGCCACAGGGTATGGCTACACCTTC
>TRBV15|NA|NA|TRBJ1-5
CATSDGQSNQPQHF
TGTGCCACCAGCGACGGTCAAAGCAATCAGCCCCAGCATTTT
>TRBV7-9|few|NA|TRBJ1-2
CASSLQGGYTF
TGTGCCAGCAGCTTACAGGGTGGCTACACCTTC
>TRBV2|NA|NA|TRBJ1-4
CASSEGVEKLFF
TGTGCCAGCAGTGAAGGGGTTGAAAAACTGTTTTTT
>TRBV28|NA|NA|TRBJ1-2
CASRLWGTGYTF
TGTGCCAGCCGATTATGGGGGACCGGCTACACCTTC
>TRBV5-6|NA|NA|TRBJ1-1
CASSLAGMNTEAFF
TGTGCCAGCAGCTTGGCCGGGATGAACACTGAAGCTTTCTTT
>TRBV7-2|NA|TRBD2|TRBJ2-7
CASSPGTSGSYEQYF
TGTGCCAGCAGCCCAGGGACTAGCGGGAGCTACGAGCAGTACTTC
>TRBV28|NA|TRBD2|TRBJ2-7
CASTSGLASYEQYF
TGTGCCAGCACTTCAGGACTAGCCTCCTACGAGCAGTACTTC
>TRBV5-4|NA|NA|TRBJ1-3
CASSSGTSGNTIYF
TGTGCCAGCAGCTCCGGGACCTCTGGAAACACCATATATTTT
>TRBV30|NA|TRBD1|TRBJ1-1
CARQGMGYTEAFF
TGTGCCAGACAGGGGATGGGGTACACTGAAGCTTTCTTT
>TRBV10-3|NA|NA|TRBJ2-2
CAIRTGNTGELFF
TGTGCCATCAGAACAGGGAACACCGGGGAGCTGTTTTTT
>TRBV12-5|NA|NA|TRBJ2-1
CASGPRTSFGEQFF
TGTGCTAGTGGTCCCCGAACTAGTTTCGGTGAGCAGTTCTTC
>TRBV14|once|NA|TRBJ1-2
CASSRGGAGYGYTF
TGTGCCAGCAGCCGGGGGGGGGCCGGCTATGGCTACACCTTC
>TRBV19|NA|TRBD2|TRBJ2-3
CASSARPSGSTDTQYF
TGTGCCAGTAGTGCCAGGCCTAGCGGAAGCACAGATACGCAGTATTTT
>TRBV28|NA|NA|TRBJ2-3
CASSLGSRFTDTQYF
TGTGCCAGCAGTTTAGGTAGCAGATTCACAGATACGCAGTATTTT
>TRBV2|NA|NA|TRBJ2-7
CASSNKGWGYEQYF
TGTGCCAGCAGTAACAAGGGCTGGGGGTACGAGCAGTACTTC